This paragraph reports one T cell receptor (beta chain). Its cognate antigen is unknown. The data originate from a study of PD-1 blockade in classical Hodgkin lymphoma. Using immunoSEQ multiplex PCR, the repertoire was profiled, and TCRdb retains in-frame clones only, with some absent. The sample includes some 58,000 clones, less than 95% seen only once; the top ten take 10%. Findings and limits, study-wide: Differences between repertoires have undefined causes, possibly disease activity or prior therapy.

Described time point: cycle 4 day 1 (C4D1), after less than seven weeks of nivolumab. Following autologous stem cell transplantation, relapse occurred in every patient, and exposure to brentuximab vedotin varied. V shed 3 bases and J shed 4 bases, with 17 bases lying between them. The CDR3 has 16 residues. Per germline, CDR1 SGHRS and CDR2 YFSETQ. The sequence derives from a human donor with classical Hodgkin lymphoma. The sequenced sample was peripheral blood mononuclear cells (PBMCs), obtained before the fourth cycle of nivolumab. This chain uses TRBV5-1 with TRBJ1-3; D perhaps matches TRBD1 (5 bases). The CDR3 DNA follows: TGCGCCAGCAGCTCCGGGACTCACACATCGGGAAACACCATATATTTT. It encodes CASSSGTHTSGNTIYF.